Described below is a single TCR beta chain sequence and its context. What it binds is unknown. These data are taken from a study of cytomegalovirus exposure and HLA in healthy donors. At the level of the study: Of some 400 genotyped donors, roughly 80% clustered with self-reported Caucasian donors. General study findings and limits: An apparent linkage of common viral pathogens to several of the most significant clusters emerged in a later analysis.

The PCR was carried out with 60 Vbeta primers and 13 Jbeta primers. The repertoire was sequenced with immunoSEQ multiplex PCR; TCRdb's copy has only in-frame clones and lacks some. The sample includes more than 120,000 clones, 80% to 85% of them seen just once. CDR3 length: 16 residues. Germline CDR1 SGHTA, CDR2 FQGNSA. V shed 6 bases, J shed 7 bases, and the junction held 13 bases outside the gene matches. The sequence came from a woman aged 25 to 39 in good health and CMV-seronegative. Sequencing used PBMCs. The chain recombines TRBV7-2 with TRBJ2-2, with 8 bases aligning to TRBD1. Here the CDR3 reads CASSSAGAGGIGELFF. The CDR3 coding sequence is TGTGCCAGCAGTTCCGCCGGGGCAGGGGGCATCGGGGAGCTGTTTTTT.